A selection of T cell receptor beta chains follows, all from one sample in a study of T cell responses to AZD1222 COVID-19 vaccine. The method was immunoSEQ multiplex PCR; TCRdb's version includes in-frame clones alone and lacks a portion of them. Here the sample spans fewer than 200,000 clones, approximately 90% being singletons. This specimen consisted of peripheral blood, obtained 28 days after the second AZD1222 dose. These receptors were collected from an adult who received the AZD1222 COVID-19 vaccine. The CDR3 runs from the conserved cysteine through the conserved F or W. A D gene is named only where the DNA matches it firmly. Clone size is not always given. Where it is, it says once, few, many or a class for expanded clones.

NA	TRBJ1-5	TRBV30	NA	CAWSPLTSGRQPQHF	TGTGCCTGGAGCCCCCTGACAAGCGGAAGACAGCCCCAGCATTTT
NA	TRBJ2-7	TRBV5-1	NA	CASSLGFRDGSSYEQYF	TGCGCCAGCAGCTTGGGTTTTAGGGACGGGAGCTCCTACGAGCAGTACTTC
NA	TRBJ2-5	TRBV5-1	NA	CASSLATQETQYF	TGCGCCAGCAGCTTGGCCACACAAGAGACCCAGTACTTC
TRBD1	TRBJ1-4	TRBV19	few	CASTPDRVGEKLFF	TGTGCCAGTACCCCCGACAGGGTCGGTGAAAAACTGTTTTTT
NA	TRBJ1-1	TRBV5-6	NA	CASSHRLGGNTEAFF	TGTGCCAGCAGCCATCGATTAGGGGGGAACACTGAAGCTTTCTTT
TRBD1	TRBJ2-6	TRBV5-1	NA	CASSLEDRVTSGANVLTF	TGCGCCAGCAGCTTGGAGGACAGGGTTACCTCTGGGGCCAACGTCCTGACTTTC
NA	TRBJ1-3	TRBV7-2	NA	CASSSRGGVGNTIYF	TGTGCCAGCAGCTCCCGGGGAGGGGTAGGAAACACCATATATTTT
NA	TRBJ2-7	TRBV10-3	NA	CAISTEGYEQYF	TGTGCCATCAGTACGGAGGGCTACGAGCAGTACTTC
NA	TRBJ1-1	TRBV27	NA	CASRPGQNTEAFF	TGTGCCAGCAGGCCGGGACAAAACACTGAAGCTTTCTTT
NA	TRBJ2-6	TRBV9	NA	CASSARDNSGANVLTF	TGTGCCAGCAGCGCCCGGGACAACTCTGGGGCCAACGTCCTGACTTTC
NA	TRBJ1-6	TRBV6-5	NA	CASTPSPGVNSPLHF	TGTGCCAGCACCCCGTCCCCGGGCGTAAATTCACCCCTCCACTTT
NA	TRBJ1-5	TRBV12-3/TRBV12-4	NA	CASSLAVNQPQHF	TGTGCCAGCAGTTTAGCTGTAAATCAGCCCCAGCATTTT
NA	TRBJ1-1	TRBV12-5	NA	CASGPRGGDTEAFF	TGTGCTAGTGGTCCTCGGGGGGGGGACACTGAAGCTTTCTTT
TRBD1	TRBJ1-4	TRBV5-1	NA	CASSLTGLTNEKLFF	TGCGCCAGCAGCCTGACAGGGCTAACTAATGAAAAACTGTTTTTT
NA	TRBJ1-1	TRBV18	NA	CASSPLQDVNTEAFF	TGTGCCAGCTCACCTCTACAGGATGTCAACACTGAAGCTTTCTTT
TRBD1	TRBJ2-4	TRBV28	NA	CASRQSLQGAWYF	TGTGCCAGCAGACAGAGCCTACAGGGGGCATGGTACTTC
NA	TRBJ2-1	TRBV30	NA	CAWGKGPNSGNEQFF	TGTGCCTGGGGGAAGGGGCCCAATAGCGGCAATGAGCAGTTCTTC
NA	TRBJ1-4	TRBV6-5	NA	CASRLGANEKLFF	TGTGCCAGCAGGTTAGGAGCTAATGAAAAACTGTTTTTT
TRBD1	TRBJ2-5	TRBV24-1	NA	CATSGTGETQYF	TGTGCCACCAGTGGGACAGGAGAGACCCAGTACTTC
NA	TRBJ1-2	TRBV19	NA	CASSIVRASWGYTF	TGTGCCAGTAGTATAGTCCGGGCCTCTTGGGGCTACACCTTC
NA	TRBJ2-5	TRBV6-2/TRBV6-3	NA	CASSYGRQQYF	TGTGCCAGCAGTTACGGGAGACAGCAGTACTTC
NA	TRBJ1-2	TRBV19	NA	CASSMGPTRYGYTF	TGTGCCAGTAGTATGGGACCTACGCGCTATGGCTACACCTTC
NA	TRBJ2-5	TRBV5-1	NA	CASSFTQETQYF	TGCGCCAGCAGCTTCACCCAAGAGACCCAGTACTTC
NA	TRBJ1-2	TRBV10-2	NA	CASSRDSNYGYTF	TGCGCCAGCAGTCGGGACTCCAACTATGGCTACACCTTC
NA	TRBJ2-6	TRBV18	NA	CASSPQLAGARPGANVLTF	TGTGCCAGCTCACCACAGTTGGCAGGGGCAAGGCCTGGGGCCAACGTCCTGACTTTC
NA	TRBJ1-1	TRBV10-1	NA	CASRGGEAEAFF	TGCGCCAGCAGGGGAGGTGAGGCTGAAGCTTTCTTT
NA	TRBJ1-1	TRBV27	NA	CASSFRWNTEAFF	TGTGCCAGCAGTTTTAGGTGGAACACTGAAGCTTTCTTT
NA	TRBJ1-1	TRBV6-5	NA	CASSYLWANTEAFF	TGTGCCAGCAGTTACCTTTGGGCGAACACTGAAGCTTTCTTT
NA	TRBJ2-7	TRBV6-5	once	CASRRDGLYEQYF	TGTGCCAGCAGACGGGACGGCCTCTACGAGCAGTACTTC
NA	TRBJ2-5	TRBV5-1	NA	CASREYETQYF	TGCGCCAGCAGGGAGTATGAGACCCAGTACTTC
NA	TRBJ2-2	TRBV30	NA	CAWSVGSLYTGELFF	TGTGCCTGGAGTGTAGGCAGCTTATACACCGGGGAGCTGTTTTTT
TRBD1	TRBJ1-2	TRBV18	NA	CASSPQQGQTYYGYTF	TGTGCCAGCTCACCCCAGCAGGGACAGACTTACTATGGCTACACCTTC
NA	TRBJ1-4	TRBV6-5	NA	CASSPSATNEKLFF	TGTGCCAGCAGCCCCTCTGCAACTAATGAAAAACTGTTTTTT
NA	TRBJ1-1	TRBV15	NA	CATTGARGDTEAFF	TGTGCCACCACCGGGGCCCGGGGAGACACTGAAGCTTTCTTT
NA	TRBJ1-1	TRBV12-5	NA	CASGLMSSAFF	TGTGCTAGTGGTCTTATGAGTTCGGCTTTCTTT
NA	TRBJ1-4	TRBV6-6	NA	CASSYREREKLFF	TGTGCCAGCAGTTACAGGGAGAGGGAAAAACTGTTTTTT
TRBD2	TRBJ2-3	TRBV5-3	NA	CARSSKGTSGMEDTQYF	TGTGCCAGAAGCTCAAAAGGGACTAGCGGGATGGAAGATACGCAGTATTTT
TRBD2	TRBJ2-3	TRBV9	NA	CASSVLGGGRTDTQYF	TGTGCCAGCAGCGTACTGGGCGGGGGGCGCACAGATACGCAGTATTTT
NA	TRBJ1-2	TRBV27	NA	CASRLSTSSNYGYTF	TGTGCCAGCAGGCTCTCGACAAGCTCTAACTATGGCTACACCTTC
NA	TRBJ2-5	TRBV7-3	NA	CASSEGRGPQETQYF	TGTGCCAGCAGCGAAGGCCGGGGGCCCCAAGAGACCCAGTACTTC
NA	TRBJ2-5	TRBV11-1	NA	CASSLRLQETQYF	TGTGCCAGCAGCTTGAGGTTGCAGGAGACCCAGTACTTC
NA	TRBJ1-4	TRBV15	once	CATSIRVNEKLFF	TGTGCCACCAGCATTAGGGTTAATGAAAAACTGTTTTTT
NA	TRBJ1-1	TRBV5-1	NA	CASMVAPQNTEAFF	TGCGCCAGCATGGTGGCACCTCAGAACACTGAAGCTTTCTTT
TRBD1	TRBJ1-1	TRBV5-5	NA	CASSHGQGRTEAFF	TGTGCCAGCAGCCATGGACAGGGTCGCACTGAAGCTTTCTTT
TRBD1	TRBJ1-2	TRBV4-2	NA	CASSQGQGANYGYTF	TGTGCCAGCAGCCAAGGACAGGGGGCGAACTATGGCTACACCTTC
NA	TRBJ2-5	TRBV5-1	NA	CASSLEAPETQYF	TGCGCCAGCAGCTTGGAGGCACCAGAGACCCAGTACTTC
NA	TRBJ1-6	TRBV6-1	NA	CASSELILNSPLHF	TGTGCCAGCAGTGAACTGATCCTGAATTCACCCCTCCACTTT
TRBD1	TRBJ1-4	TRBV2	NA	CASSGTGGVEKLFF	TGTGCCAGCAGTGGGACAGGGGGCGTTGAAAAACTGTTTTTT
NA	TRBJ1-1	TRBV11-2	NA	CASVNRGNTEAFF	TGTGCCAGCGTTAATCGGGGGAACACTGAAGCTTTCTTT
TRBD1	TRBJ1-2	TRBV7-6	NA	CASSLGGTGEHGYTF	TGTGCCAGCAGCTTGGGGGGGACAGGGGAACATGGCTACACCTTC
TRBD1	TRBJ2-3	TRBV27	NA	CASRRTGSTDTQYF	TGTGCCAGCCGACGGACAGGGAGCACAGATACGCAGTATTTT
TRBD1	TRBJ1-4	TRBV5-1	NA	CASSSRGGHEKLFF	TGCGCCAGCAGCTCGCGAGGGGGCCATGAAAAACTGTTTTTT
NA	TRBJ2-1	TRBV6-2/TRBV6-3	NA	CASSFWERSSYNEQFF	TGTGCCAGCAGCTTCTGGGAGCGCAGCTCCTACAATGAGCAGTTCTTC
TRBD1	TRBJ1-5	TRBV6-1	NA	CASSVWTGTLNNQPQHF	TGTGCCAGCAGTGTCTGGACAGGTACACTGAACAATCAGCCCCAGCATTTT
TRBD1	TRBJ2-7	TRBV4-2	NA	CASSETGLVHEQYF	TGTGCCAGCAGCGAGACAGGGTTGGTACACGAGCAGTACTTC
NA	TRBJ2-5	TRBV5-1	NA	CASSLDPGPQETQYF	TGCGCCAGCAGTCTAGACCCTGGGCCCCAAGAGACCCAGTACTTC
NA	TRBJ1-2	TRBV6-2/TRBV6-3	NA	CASSYSWGLDYGYTF	TGTGCCAGCAGTTACTCGTGGGGACTGGACTATGGCTACACCTTC
TRBD1	TRBJ1-4	TRBV5-1	once	CASSQGDPNEKLFF	TGCGCCAGCAGCCAGGGGGACCCTAATGAAAAACTGTTTTTT